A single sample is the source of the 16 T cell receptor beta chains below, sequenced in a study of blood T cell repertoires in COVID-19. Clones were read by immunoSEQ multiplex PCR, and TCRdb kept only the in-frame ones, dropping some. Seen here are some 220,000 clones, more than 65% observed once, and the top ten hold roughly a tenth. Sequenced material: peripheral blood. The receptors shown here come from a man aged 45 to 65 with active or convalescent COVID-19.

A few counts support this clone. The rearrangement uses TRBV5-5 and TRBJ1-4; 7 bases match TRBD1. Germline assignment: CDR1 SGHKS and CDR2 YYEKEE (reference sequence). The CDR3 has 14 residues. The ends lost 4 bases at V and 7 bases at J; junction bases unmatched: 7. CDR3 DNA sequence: TGTGCCAGCAGCACCGGACAGGCGGGTGAAAAACTGTTTTTT. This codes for CASSTGQAGEKLFF. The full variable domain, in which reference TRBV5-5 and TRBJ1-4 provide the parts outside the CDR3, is DAGVTQSPTHLIKTRGQQVTLRCSPISGHKSVSWYQQVLGQGPQFIFQYYEKEERGRGNFPDRFSARQFPNYSSELNVNALLLGDSALYLCASSTGQAGEKLFFGSGTQLSVL.

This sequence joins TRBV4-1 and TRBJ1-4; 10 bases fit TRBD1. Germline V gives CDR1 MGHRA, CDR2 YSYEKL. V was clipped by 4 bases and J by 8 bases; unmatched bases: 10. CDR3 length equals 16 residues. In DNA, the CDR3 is TGCGCCAGCAGCCTCTTAGTCGGGACAGGGGACGAAAAACTGTTTTTT. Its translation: CASSLLVGTGDEKLFF.

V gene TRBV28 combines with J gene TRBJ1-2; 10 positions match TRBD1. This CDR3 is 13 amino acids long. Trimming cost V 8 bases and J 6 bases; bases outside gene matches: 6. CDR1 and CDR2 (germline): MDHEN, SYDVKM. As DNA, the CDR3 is TGTGCCAGCGCCATCGGGACAGGGGATGGCTACACCTTC. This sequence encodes CASAIGTGDGYTF.

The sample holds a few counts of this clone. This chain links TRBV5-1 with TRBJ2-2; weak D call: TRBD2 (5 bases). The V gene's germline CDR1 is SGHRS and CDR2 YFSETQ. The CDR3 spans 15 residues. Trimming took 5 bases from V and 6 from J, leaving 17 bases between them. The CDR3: CASRREGQSAGELFF. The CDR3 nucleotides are TGCGCCAGCAGAAGAGAGGGTCAGAGTGCCGGGGAGCTGTTTTTT.

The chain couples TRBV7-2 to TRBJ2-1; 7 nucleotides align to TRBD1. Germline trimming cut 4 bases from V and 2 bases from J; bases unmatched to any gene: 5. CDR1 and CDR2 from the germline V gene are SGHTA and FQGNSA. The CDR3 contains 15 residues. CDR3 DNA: TGTGCCAGCAGCTCAGGACAGGTTACCTACAATGAGCAGTTCTTC. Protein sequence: CASSSGQVTYNEQFF.

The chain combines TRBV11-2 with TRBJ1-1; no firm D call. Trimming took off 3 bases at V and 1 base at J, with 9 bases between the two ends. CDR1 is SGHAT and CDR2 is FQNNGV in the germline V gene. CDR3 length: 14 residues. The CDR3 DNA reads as TGTGCCAGCAGCTTGGTGAGTCCGAACACTGAAGCTTTCTTT. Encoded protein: CASSLVSPNTEAFF.

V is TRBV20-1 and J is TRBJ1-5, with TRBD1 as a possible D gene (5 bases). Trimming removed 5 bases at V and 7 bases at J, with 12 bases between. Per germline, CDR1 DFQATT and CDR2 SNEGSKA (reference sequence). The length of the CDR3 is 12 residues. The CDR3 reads CSAGGQGQPQHF. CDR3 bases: TGCAGTGCTGGTGGGCAGGGCCAGCCCCAGCATTTT.

DNA for the CDR3: TGCAGCGTTGAAAACCCAGCAGGGAACTATGGCTACACCTTC. Translation gives CSVENPAGNYGYTF. The chain couples TRBV29-1 to TRBJ1-2; tentative D call: TRBD1 (5 bases). V was shortened by 2 bases and J by 2 bases, with 12 bases between the two germline ends. The CDR3 consists of 14 residues. Germline-derived CDR1 and CDR2 are SQVTM and ANQGSEA.

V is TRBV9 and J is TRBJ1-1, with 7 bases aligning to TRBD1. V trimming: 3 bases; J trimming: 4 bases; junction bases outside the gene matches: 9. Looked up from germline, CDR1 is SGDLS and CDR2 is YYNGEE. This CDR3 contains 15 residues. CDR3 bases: TGTGCCAGCAGCGCCTCTGCGGCAGGGGGCACTGAAGCTTTCTTT. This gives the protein CASSASAAGGTEAFF. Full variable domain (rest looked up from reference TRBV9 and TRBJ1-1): DSGVTQTPKHLITATGQRVTLRCSPRSGDLSVYWYQQSLDQGLQFLIQYYNGEERAKGNILERFSAQQFPDLHSELNLSSLELGDSALYFCASSASAAGGTEAFFGQGTRLTVV.

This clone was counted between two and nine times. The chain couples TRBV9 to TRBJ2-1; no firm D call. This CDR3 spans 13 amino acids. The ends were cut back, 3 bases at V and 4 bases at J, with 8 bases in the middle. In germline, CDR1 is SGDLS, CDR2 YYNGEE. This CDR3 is CASSERVYNEQFF. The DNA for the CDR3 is TGTGCCAGCAGCGAACGCGTATACAATGAGCAGTTCTTC.

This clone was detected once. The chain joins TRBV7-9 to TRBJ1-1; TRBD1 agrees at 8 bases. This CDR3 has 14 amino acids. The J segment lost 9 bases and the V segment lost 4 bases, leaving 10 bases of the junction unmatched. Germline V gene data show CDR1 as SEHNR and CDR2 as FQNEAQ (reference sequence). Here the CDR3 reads CASSSQGAGDKAFF. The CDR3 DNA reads TGTGCCAGCAGCTCTCAGGGGGCTGGGGACAAAGCTTTCTTT. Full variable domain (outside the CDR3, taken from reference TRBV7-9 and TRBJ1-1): DTGVSQNPRHKITKRGQNVTFRCDPISEHNRLYWYRQTLGQGPEFLTYFQNEAQLEKSRLLSDRFSAERPKGSFSTLEIQRTEQGDSAMYLCASSSQGAGDKAFFGQGTRLTVV.

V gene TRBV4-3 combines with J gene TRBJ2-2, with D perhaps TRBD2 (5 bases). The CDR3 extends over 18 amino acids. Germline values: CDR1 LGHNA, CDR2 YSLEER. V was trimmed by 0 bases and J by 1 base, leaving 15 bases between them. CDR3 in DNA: TGCGCCAGCAGCCAAGAAAAAGCGGCCTACTTGAACACCGGGGAGCTGTTTTTT. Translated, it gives CASSQEKAAYLNTGELFF.

Here the CDR3 reads CASSQTGFYTDTQYF. In DNA, the CDR3 is TGCGCCAGCAGCCAGACAGGGTTTTATACAGATACGCAGTATTTT. The chain recombines TRBV4-3 with TRBJ2-3; 7 bases fit TRBD1. The germline CDR1 and CDR2 sequences are LGHNA and YSLEER. V lost 3 bases to trimming and J lost 3 bases; unmatched junction nucleotides: 6. The length of the CDR3 is 15 residues.

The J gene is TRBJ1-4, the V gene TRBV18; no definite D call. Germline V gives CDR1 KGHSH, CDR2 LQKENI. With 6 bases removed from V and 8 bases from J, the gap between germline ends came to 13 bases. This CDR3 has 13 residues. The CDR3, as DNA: TGTGCCAGCTCCTACGGGAGGGAGGAAAAACTGTTTTTT. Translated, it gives CASSYGREEKLFF.

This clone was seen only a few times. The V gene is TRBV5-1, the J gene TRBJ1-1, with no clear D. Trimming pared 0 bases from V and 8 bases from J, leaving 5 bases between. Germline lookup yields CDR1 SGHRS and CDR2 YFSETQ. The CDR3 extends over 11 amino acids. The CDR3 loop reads CASSLGGEAFF. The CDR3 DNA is TGCGCCAGCAGCTTGGGAGGGGAAGCTTTCTTT.

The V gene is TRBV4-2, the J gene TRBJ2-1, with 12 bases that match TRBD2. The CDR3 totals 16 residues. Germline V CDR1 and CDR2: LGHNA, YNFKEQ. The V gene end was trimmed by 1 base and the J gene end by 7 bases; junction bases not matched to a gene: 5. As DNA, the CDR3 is TGTGCCAGCAGCCAAGCTAGCGGGGGGGCCAAGAATGAGCAGTTCTTC. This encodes CASSQASGGAKNEQFF.